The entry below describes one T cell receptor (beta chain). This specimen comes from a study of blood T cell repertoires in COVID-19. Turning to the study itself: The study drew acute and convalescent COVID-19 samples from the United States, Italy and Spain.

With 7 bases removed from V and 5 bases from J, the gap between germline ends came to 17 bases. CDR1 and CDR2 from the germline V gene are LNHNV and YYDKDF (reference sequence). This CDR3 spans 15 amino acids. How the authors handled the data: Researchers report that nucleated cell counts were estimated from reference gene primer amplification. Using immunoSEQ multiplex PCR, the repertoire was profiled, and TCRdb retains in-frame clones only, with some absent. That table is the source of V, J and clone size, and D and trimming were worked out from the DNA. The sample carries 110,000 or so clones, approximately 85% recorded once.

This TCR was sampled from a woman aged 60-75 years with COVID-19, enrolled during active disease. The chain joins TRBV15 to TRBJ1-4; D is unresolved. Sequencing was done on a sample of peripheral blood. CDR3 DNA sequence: TGTGCCACCACCAACTATCCCCGGGGAAATGAAAAACTGTTTTTT. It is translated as CATTNYPRGNEKLFF.